These 20 T cell receptor beta chains were all obtained from the same sample, sequenced in a study of T cell repertoires in cytomegalovirus infection. TCRdb itself ran the reads through MiXCR, one entry per CDR3 protein. This table has fewer than 300,000 distinct CDR3 sequences, over 20% appearing once. The source material was PBMCs. These receptors all come from a human donor in good health (CMV status not recorded). Some clones in this sample may be carry-over from other donors' samples.

The chain links TRBV20-1 to TRBJ2-3, with a tentative D call TRBD1 (7 bases). The CDR3 contains 15 residues. Trimming took off 0 bases at V and 6 bases at J, with 16 bases between the two ends. The germline V gene has CDR1 DFQATT and CDR2 SNEGSKA (reference sequence). DNA of the CDR3: TGCAGTGCTAGAGACCCCGCCCCAGGGGGGGATACGCAGTATTTT. Its translation: CSARDPAPGGDTQYF.

The rearrangement uses TRBV6-8 and TRBJ1-2, with D unresolved. The ends were cut back, 10 bases at V and 0 bases at J, with 12 bases in the middle. This CDR3 region has 13 residues. Germline V gene lookup returns CDR1 MNHGY and CDR2 SAAAGT. The CDR3 DNA reads TGTGCCACCCTGAGAGGGACTAACTATGGCTACACCTTC. This gives the protein CATLRGTNYGYTF.

The chain recombines TRBV7-2 with TRBJ2-1, with no clear D. The germline gives CDR1 SGHTA, CDR2 FQGNSA. V was pared by 11 bases and J by 0 bases, with 11 bases between. This CDR3 contains 13 residues. The DNA of the CDR3 is TGTGCCTCCCGGGCAGACTCCTACAATGAGCAGTTCTTC. The encoded protein is CASRADSYNEQFF. The variable domain in full, completed from reference TRBV7-2 and TRBJ2-1, reads GAGVSQSPSNKVTEKGKDVELRCDPISGHTALYWYRQSLGQGLEFLIYFQGNSAPDKSGLPSDRFSAERTGGSVSTLTIQRTQQEDSAVYLCASRADSYNEQFFGPGTRLTVL.

The V gene is TRBV23-1, the J gene TRBJ2-5; D gene uncertain. TRBV23-1 counts as an open reading frame of uncertain function. The CDR3 totals 13 residues. V lost 2 bases to trimming and J lost 3 bases, with 7 bases between them. The CDR3 reads CASSQGREETQYF. The CDR3 coding sequence is TGCGCCAGCAGTCAAGGACGAGAAGAGACCCAGTACTTC.

This clonotype came up many times. The chain couples TRBV19 to TRBJ2-3; a possible D gene is TRBD2 (6 bases). Trimming took off 7 bases at V and 5 bases at J, with 13 bases between the two ends. The CDR3 sequence is 13 residues long. Germline V gene data show CDR1 as LNHDA and CDR2 as SQIVND (reference sequence). The CDR3 sequence: CASNSHGGDTQYF. CDR3 DNA: TGTGCCAGTAACTCGCACGGGGGAGATACGCAGTATTTT.

The chain employs TRBV18 and TRBJ1-1; 8 bases line up with TRBD1. The CDR3 spans 16 residues. Trimming removed 6 bases from V and 1 base from J; junction bases left unmatched: 10. Looked up from germline, CDR1 is KGHSH and CDR2 is LQKENI. CDR3 residues: CASSQNRGVGNTEAFF. The CDR3 DNA reads TGTGCCAGCTCCCAGAACAGGGGGGTTGGGAACACTGAAGCTTTCTTT.

This clonotype was recorded at least ten times. A read error may produce the germline difference seen at one junction end. V gene TRBV7-3 combines with J gene TRBJ2-2; 7 bases fit TRBD1. There are 17 residues in the CDR3. The germline CDR1 and CDR2 sequences are SGHTA and FQGTGA. CDR3 sequence reads: CASSLTGTEANTGELFF. The CDR3 bases are TGTGCCAGCAGCCTAACCGGGACAGAGGCTAACACCGGGGAGCTGTTTTTT.

This clonotype was counted only a few times. The genes are TRBV20-1 and TRBJ2-6; possible D gene TRBD1, 5 bases. Trimming cost V 2 bases and J 2 bases, with 10 bases left between them. The CDR3 covers 15 residues. In germline, CDR1 is DFQATT, CDR2 SNEGSKA (reference sequence). The CDR3 region is CSARPQAAGANVLTF. DNA of the CDR3: TGCAGTGCTAGACCACAGGCTGCTGGGGCCAACGTCCTGACTTTC.

This sequence joins TRBV28 and TRBJ2-1; the match to TRBD2 covers 9 bases. Looked up from germline, CDR1 is MDHEN and CDR2 is SYDVKM. The CDR3 covers 15 residues. Unmatched junction bases numbered 5, after V lost 4 bases and J lost 4 bases. CDR3 nucleotides: TGTGCCAGCAGTTCCCCCAGCGGGAGGTACAATGAGCAGTTCTTC. Translation: CASSSPSGRYNEQFF.

This clonotype was seen many times. This chain links TRBV7-2 with TRBJ1-1; TRBD1 might be the D (5 bases). Deletions cut 4 bases from V and 4 bases from J, with 19 bases between. The CDR3 contains 16 residues. Germline CDR1 is SGHTA and CDR2 is FQGNSA. CDR3 region: CASSSGRGQVGTEAFF. The CDR3 coding sequence is TGTGCCAGCAGCTCGGGAAGGGGTCAGGTAGGCACTGAAGCTTTCTTT.

This clonotype was observed at least ten times. The chain has TRBV7-2 and TRBJ1-1; the D is unclear. This CDR3 is built from 14 residues. V dropped 6 bases and J dropped 1 base, with 12 bases sitting between them. Germline values: CDR1 SGHTA, CDR2 FQGNSA. CDR3 sequence: CASRPGRGNTEAFF. The CDR3 DNA reads as TGTGCCAGCAGGCCCGGTCGGGGGAACACTGAAGCTTTCTTT.

This clonotype came up many times. The chain is built from TRBV6-1 and TRBJ2-2; 10 positions agree with TRBD2. V was clipped by 6 bases and J by 5 bases; unmatched bases: 3. Per the germline V gene, CDR1 is MNHNS and CDR2 is SASEGT. This CDR3 has 14 amino acids. The CDR3 bases are TGTGCCAGCAGGGTAGCGGGGGGAACCGGGGAGCTGTTTTTT. Residues: CASRVAGGTGELFF.

This clonotype was recorded a few times. This rearrangement joins TRBV28 to TRBJ1-1; D is perhaps TRBD1 (6 bases). From germline, CDR1 is MDHEN and CDR2 SYDVKM. The V gene lost 8 bases and the J gene lost 0 bases, with 10 bases spanning the gap. The CDR3 runs 13 residues. CDR3 protein: CASGQTMNTEAFF. DNA for the CDR3: TGTGCCAGCGGACAGACAATGAACACTGAAGCTTTCTTT.

There are many counts of this clonotype. The rearrangement links TRBV10-3 to TRBJ1-1, with 11 bases identical to TRBD1. The V gene's germline CDR1 is ENHRY and CDR2 SYGVKD. V was clipped by 6 bases and J by 2 bases; unmatched bases: 5. The length of the CDR3 is 15 residues. This chain's CDR3 is CAIRGTGGVNTEAFF. CDR3 DNA: TGTGCCATCAGGGGGACAGGGGGAGTTAACACTGAAGCTTTCTTT.

As to this clonotype: A much larger clonotype is one base distant, so this may be a read error. No conserved phenylalanine or tryptophan is present at the end of the CDR3, so a read error is the likely explanation. The V call is TRBV7-2, the J call TRBJ1-2, with D perhaps TRBD1 (5 bases). Trimming stripped 1 base from V and 4 bases from J, with 13 bases between. Germline V CDR1 and CDR2: SGHTA, FQGNSA. This CDR3 has 15 amino acids. CDR3 bases: TGTGCCAGCAGCTTAGATCGCGGGGGGGGCTATGGCTACACCCTC. It encodes CASSLDRGGGYGYTL.

In this sample, this clonotype turned up a few times. The chain employs TRBV11-2 and TRBJ1-2, with D possibly TRBD1 on 6 matching bases. Trimming cost V 7 bases and J 4 bases, with 22 bases left between them. Germline CDR1 SGHAT, CDR2 FQNNGV. The length of the CDR3 is 16 residues. CDR3 protein: CASNFRRDIGPYGYTF. The CDR3 DNA sequence: TGTGCCAGCAACTTTCGACGGGACATAGGCCCCTATGGCTACACCTTC.

The chain links TRBV4-1 to TRBJ2-3; the match to TRBD2 covers 7 bases. V lost 10 bases to trimming and J lost 4 bases; unmatched junction nucleotides: 8. The CDR3 runs 13 residues. Germline V gene data show CDR1 as MGHRA and CDR2 as YSYEKL. CDR3 bases: TGCGCCAACGAACCGGGGGGTTCAGATACGCAGTATTTT. Residues: CANEPGGSDTQYF.

This clonotype was seen only a few times. V usage is TRBV20-1 and J usage is TRBJ2-7; 13 bases align to TRBD2. Germline V gives CDR1 DFQATT, CDR2 SNEGSKA (reference sequence). V was pared by 3 bases and J by 2 bases, with 4 bases of the junction left unmatched. The CDR3 has 15 residues. As DNA, the CDR3 is TGCAGTGCTAGCGGACTAGCGGGAGTAACCTACGAGCAGTACTTC. Its protein is CSASGLAGVTYEQYF.

This clonotype was counted only a few times. This rearrangement joins TRBV2 to TRBJ2-5; D may be TRBD1 (6 bases). The germline V gene has CDR1 SNHLY and CDR2 FYNNEI. V lost 6 bases to trimming and J lost 0 bases, with 14 bases between them. CDR3 size: 15 residues. The CDR3 DNA reads as TGTGCCAGCAGATACAGGGAGCTGTACCAAGAGACCCAGTACTTC. Protein product: CASRYRELYQETQYF.

The chain has TRBV5-1 and TRBJ1-1; possible D gene TRBD1, 5 bases. Germline V gene lookup returns CDR1 SGHRS and CDR2 YFSETQ. V lost 4 bases and J 1 base, leaving 14 bases between the germline ends. This CDR3 is built from 15 residues. In DNA, the CDR3 is TGCGCCAGCAGCGGAACCGGGACCCGGAACACTGAAGCTTTCTTT. It yields the protein CASSGTGTRNTEAFF.